The 17 T cell receptor beta chains reported below all come from one sample, sequenced in a study of blood T cell repertoires in COVID-19. Clones were sequenced by immunoSEQ multiplex PCR, and TCRdb holds only the in-frame ones, with some missing. The table shows about 260,000 clones, with 80% to 90% occurring only once. The specimen sequenced was peripheral blood. These receptors all stem from a man between 60 and 75 years old with acute or convalescent COVID-19.

The CDR3 loop reads CASSVQGSPYNEQFF. CDR3 coding DNA: TGTGCCAGCAGCGTACAGGGGTCCCCGTACAATGAGCAGTTCTTC. The chain is built from TRBV7-3 and TRBJ2-1, with 7 bases matching TRBD1. J lost 4 bases, V lost 5 bases, and 8 bases had no gene match. In germline, CDR1 is SGHTA, CDR2 FQGTGA. This CDR3 is 15 amino acids long.

The chain recombines TRBV2 with TRBJ2-3; tentatively, D is TRBD1 (5 bases). The CDR3 has 16 amino acids. Germline V lookup: CDR1 SNHLY, CDR2 FYNNEI. Deletions cut 6 bases from V and 0 bases from J, with 16 bases between. DNA for the CDR3: TGTGCCAGCAGAGGGGTCCGCAAATCTAGCACAGATACGCAGTATTTT. Its translation is CASRGVRKSSTDTQYF.

On this clone itself: A read error may account for a junction end that differs from germline. The gene calls are TRBV7-7 and TRBJ1-2, with D possibly being TRBD1 (6 bases). This CDR3 contains 17 residues. Germline CDR1 is SSHAT and CDR2 is FNYEAQ (reference sequence). The DNA for the CDR3 is TGTGCTAGCAGCTACCATCTTCGGGACACCTCTAAGGGTGGCTACACCTTC. Its translation is CASSYHLRDTSKGGYTF.

J is TRBJ2-3 and V is TRBV10-2, with 7 bases identical to TRBD1. V shed 3 bases and J 6 bases; nucleotides not matched to a gene: 9. Germline CDR1 WSHSY, CDR2 SAAADI. The CDR3 has 15 residues. CDR3 DNA sequence: TGCGCCAGCAGTGACGGGCTAGGGGGCTTGGATACGCAGTATTTT. Its protein is CASSDGLGGLDTQYF.

CDR3 sequence (DNA): TGTGCCAGCAGTCGCCACTATCCGAACACTGAAGCTTTCTTT. This codes for CASSRHYPNTEAFF. The genes are TRBV6-5 and TRBJ1-1, with D unresolved. The CDR3 is 14 amino acids. V shed 5 bases and J shed 1 base, with 11 bases lying between them. Germline V gene data show CDR1 as MNHEY and CDR2 as SVGAGI.

This sequence joins TRBV27 and TRBJ2-5; TRBD1 matches at 8 bases. The CDR3 extends over 16 amino acids. The germline gives CDR1 MNHEY, CDR2 SMNVEV (reference sequence). Trimming cost V 5 bases and J 4 bases; bases outside gene matches: 12. The CDR3 bases are TGTGCCAGCAGTCCCCTCGACGCAGGGGGCCGAGAGACCCAGTACTTC. Encoded protein: CASSPLDAGGRETQYF.

This clone was seen just once. V and J are TRBV5-1 and TRBJ2-7; D perhaps matches TRBD1 (6 bases). The V and J ends lost 7 bases and 0 bases respectively, with 17 bases between them. The CDR3 is 15 amino acids. Germline lookup yields CDR1 SGHRS and CDR2 YFSETQ. CDR3 sequence: CASSSTGRDSYEQYF. For the CDR3, the DNA is TGCGCCAGCTCTTCCACAGGGCGTGACTCCTACGAGCAGTACTTC.

The chain employs TRBV5-1 and TRBJ2-6; unclear D gene. Germline V gene lookup returns CDR1 SGHRS and CDR2 YFSETQ. With 4 bases removed from V and 0 bases from J, the gap between germline ends came to 8 bases. This CDR3 contains 15 residues. In DNA form, the CDR3 reads TGCGCCAGCAGCCCTCAGGACTCTGGGGCCAACGTCCTGACTTTC. It encodes CASSPQDSGANVLTF. Based on the CDR3 plus reference TRBV5-1 and TRBJ2-6, the full variable domain is KAGVTQTPRYLIKTRGQQVTLSCSPISGHRSVSWYQQTPGQGLQFLFEYFSETQRNKGNFPGRFSGRQFSNSRSEMNVSTLELGDSALYLCASSPQDSGANVLTFGAGSRLTVL.

This chain joins TRBV5-1 and TRBJ2-7; D may be TRBD1 (6 bases). Trimming took off 4 bases at V and 7 bases at J, with 21 bases between the two ends. The CDR3 loop spans 15 amino acids. The germline V gene encodes CDR1 SGHRS and CDR2 YFSETQ. This CDR3 is CASSVLQQGPGEQYF. CDR3 bases: TGCGCCAGCAGCGTACTCCAACAGGGCCCGGGTGAGCAGTACTTC. Full variable domain (remainder filled in from reference TRBV5-1 and TRBJ2-7): KAGVTQTPRYLIKTRGQQVTLSCSPISGHRSVSWYQQTPGQGLQFLFEYFSETQRNKGNFPGRFSGRQFSNSRSEMNVSTLELGDSALYLCASSVLQQGPGEQYFGPGTRLTVT.

The J gene is TRBJ1-1, the V gene TRBV3-1 (or the pseudogene TRBV3-2); weak D call: TRBD1 (6 bases). CDR3 size: 16 residues. From germline, CDR1 is LGHDT and CDR2 YNNKEL (reference sequence). V was pared by 4 bases and J by 4 bases, with 19 bases between. In DNA, the CDR3 is TGTGCCAGCAGCCGGGCGGCGTCACAGGGTGGCACTGAAGCTTTCTTT. Its translation is CASSRAASQGGTEAFF.

This clone was seen a few times. V gene TRBV6-5 combines with J gene TRBJ2-6, with a possible D match to TRBD2 (5 bases). The CDR3 has 15 amino acids. Trimming cost V 1 base and J 2 bases, with 6 bases left between them. Germline V gene sequence: CDR1 MNHEY, CDR2 SVGAGI. CDR3 sequence: CASSYLRAGANVLTF. In nucleotides, the CDR3 is TGTGCCAGCAGTTACTTGAGGGCTGGGGCCAACGTCCTGACTTTC.

This chain joins TRBV28 and TRBJ2-4, with 7 bases lining up with TRBD1. V trimming: 5 bases; J trimming: 1 base; junction bases outside the gene matches: 5. The CDR3 loop spans 15 amino acids. In germline, CDR1 is MDHEN, CDR2 SYDVKM. The CDR3 loop is CASSRTGEAKNIQYF. The CDR3 region has the DNA TGTGCCAGCAGTCGAACAGGGGAGGCCAAAAACATTCAGTACTTC.

This clone appeared once. V gene TRBV15 combines with J gene TRBJ1-3; unclear D gene. Germline lookup yields CDR1 LNHNV and CDR2 YYDKDF (reference sequence). The germline V and J ends were trimmed by 2 bases and 0 bases, with 14 bases remaining between them. CDR3 length: 17 amino acids. The CDR3 spells CATSRSPGAISGNTIYF. CDR3 nucleotides: TGTGCCACCAGCAGAAGCCCGGGAGCCATCTCTGGAAACACCATATATTTT.

This chain links TRBV10-3 with TRBJ1-2, with D uncertain. Looked up from germline, CDR1 is ENHRY and CDR2 is SYGVKD. The CDR3 is 13 residues long. Trimming stripped 4 bases from V and 0 bases from J, with 6 bases between. CDR3 loop: CAISAAANYGYTF. In DNA form, the CDR3 reads TGTGCCATCAGTGCGGCGGCTAACTATGGCTACACCTTC.

This chain joins TRBV5-1 and TRBJ2-7; 7 bases line up with TRBD1. The CDR3 sequence is 14 residues long. The germline V gene has CDR1 SGHRS and CDR2 YFSETQ. J lost 1 base, V lost 2 bases, and 3 bases had no gene match. CDR3 in DNA: TGCGCCAGCAGCTTAGACAGGGCGTCCTACGAGCAGTACTTC. Protein sequence: CASSLDRASYEQYF.

V gene TRBV19 combines with J gene TRBJ1-5, with D unresolved. Per germline, CDR1 LNHDA and CDR2 SQIVND (reference sequence). The CDR3 covers 17 residues. Trimming left V 4 bases short and J 1 base short, with 17 bases between. DNA of the CDR3: TGTGCCAGTAGTAACTGGGTTGGTAGACTGAGCAATCAGCCCCAGCATTTT. Encoded protein: CASSNWVGRLSNQPQHF.

The V call is TRBV9, the J call TRBJ2-7; TRBD2 is a possible D gene (6 bases). The CDR3 is 17 amino acids. In germline, CDR1 is SGDLS, CDR2 YYNGEE. V gave up 0 bases and J gave up 5 bases, with 21 bases separating them. CDR3 region: CASSVGGTYDPDDEQYF. The CDR3 DNA follows: TGTGCCAGCAGCGTAGGCGGGACCTACGACCCCGACGACGAGCAGTACTTC.